These 22 T cell receptor beta chains were sequenced from one sample in a study of shared clonotypes between healthy human individuals (dated by TCRdb to about 2020). The method was the immunoSEQ multiplex PCR assay. Held by TCRdb, this immuneACCESS table contains in-frame sequences only and omits some clones. Under half of the omission traces to an unresolved V gene where checked; the cause of the rest is unknown. The sample contains about 2.4 million clones, 93% of them found a single time. The top ten hold 0.35% to 0.45% of the sample. The sample taken for sequencing was naive CD4+ T cells from PBMCs. Sample cell subset or site, as interpreted from the label and publication: CD45RA+ positively selected. All receptors come from a man aged 18-30 years in good health. Some clones in this sample may be carry-over from other donors' samples.

The chain combines TRBV7-6 with TRBJ1-5; D is perhaps TRBD1 (5 bases). V gave up 5 bases and J gave up 2 bases, with 13 bases separating them. The CDR3 contains 15 residues. Germline V CDR1 and CDR2: SGHVS, FNYEAQ. CDR3 loop: CASSPGTAGNQPQHF. CDR3 DNA: TGTGCCAGCAGCCCAGGGACGGCGGGCAATCAGCCCCAGCATTTT.

The chain joins TRBV6-6 to TRBJ2-2, with 8 bases that match TRBD1. Looked up from germline, CDR1 is MNHNY and CDR2 is SVGAGI (reference sequence). Trimming took 6 bases from V and 5 from J; bases not matched to a gene: 11. The CDR3 contains 16 residues. The CDR3 DNA follows: TGTGCCAGCAGAAGTATTGAGACAGGGGAAACCGGGGAGCTGTTTTTT. The encoded protein is CASRSIETGETGELFF.

In this sample, this clone turned up once. V is TRBV4-2 and J is TRBJ2-2; 10 bases are shared with TRBD2. V shed 2 bases, J shed 1 base, and the junction held 4 bases outside the gene matches. CDR1 is LGHNA and CDR2 is YNFKEQ in the germline V gene. The CDR3 has 17 residues. CDR3 sequence (DNA): TGTGCCAGCAGCCAAAGGTCTAGCGGGAGGAACACCGGGGAGCTGTTTTTT. Translated, it gives CASSQRSSGRNTGELFF.

This chain connects TRBV4-2 to TRBJ2-2, with 8 bases that match TRBD2. Germline V gene lookup returns CDR1 LGHNA and CDR2 YNFKEQ. CDR3 size: 15 residues. V was clipped by 6 bases and J by 7 bases; unmatched bases: 10. The CDR3 DNA sequence: TGTGCCAGCAGGCTGCTGAGCGGGAGCGGCGGGGAGCTGTTTTTT. Translating gives CASRLLSGSGGELFF.

This chain joins TRBV5-4 and TRBJ2-3; 13 nucleotides line up with TRBD2. J gave up 4 bases and V 4 bases, and 6 bases lay outside the gene matches. Germline V gene sequence: CDR1 SGHNT, CDR2 YYREEE (reference sequence). This CDR3 spans 16 amino acids. The CDR3 sequence: CASSPGLAGEADTQYF. Written as DNA, the CDR3 is TGTGCCAGCAGCCCCGGACTAGCGGGAGAGGCAGATACGCAGTATTTT.

The gene calls are TRBV4-3 and TRBJ1-1; D uncertain. The CDR3 spans 14 residues. V shed 4 bases and J shed 4 bases, with 13 bases lying between them. The germline gives CDR1 LGHNA, CDR2 YSLEER. This chain's CDR3 is CASSRGPLGTEAFF. The CDR3 coding sequence is TGCGCCAGCAGCCGCGGGCCTCTGGGCACTGAAGCTTTCTTT.

This chain links TRBV7-3 with TRBJ2-5; perhaps TRBD1 as D (5 bases). V lost 1 base, J lost 3 bases, and 6 bases lay in between. This CDR3 region has 13 residues. The germline gives CDR1 SGHTA, CDR2 FQGTGA. The CDR3 region has the DNA TGTGCCAGCAGCTTAATAGGGGAAGAGACCCAGTACTTC. Translated: CASSLIGEETQYF.

Concerning this clone itself: The same CDR3 is also encoded by other DNA sequences in this sample. This chain links TRBV28 with TRBJ1-2, with D unclear. Germline V gene data show CDR1 as MDHEN and CDR2 as SYDVKM. The CDR3 sequence is 14 residues long. The ends were cut back, 1 base at V and 2 bases at J, with 8 bases in the middle. CDR3 region: CASSLFPGNYGYTF. CDR3 DNA: TGTGCCAGCAGTTTATTTCCGGGGAACTATGGCTACACCTTC.

This chain connects TRBV10-3 to TRBJ2-1; D gene uncertain. This CDR3 region has 17 residues. Germline CDR1 reads ENHRY; CDR2 reads SYGVKD. V lost 2 bases to trimming and J lost 8 bases, with 22 bases between them. The CDR3 coding sequence is TGTGCCATCAGTGAGCGGACCCAGGTATTGGGTAAAGATGAGCAGTTCTTC. This translates into CAISERTQVLGKDEQFF.

This chain links TRBV5-5 with TRBJ2-1, with D unresolved. The germline V and J ends were trimmed by 7 bases and 7 bases, with 15 bases remaining between them. Germline loops: CDR1 SGHKS, CDR2 YYEKEE (reference sequence). This CDR3 contains 13 residues. This chain's CDR3 is CASSRPSRNEQFF. The DNA for the CDR3 is TGTGCCAGCTCCCGTCCCTCCCGAAATGAGCAGTTCTTC. Full variable domain (remainder filled in from reference TRBV5-5 and TRBJ2-1): DAGVTQSPTHLIKTRGQQVTLRCSPISGHKSVSWYQQVLGQGPQFIFQYYEKEERGRGNFPDRFSARQFPNYSSELNVNALLLGDSALYLCASSRPSRNEQFFGPGTRLTVL.

This clone appeared a few times. V usage is TRBV4-2 and J usage is TRBJ1-3; no definite D call. CDR3 length equals 15 residues. Trimming pared 1 base from V and 0 bases from J, leaving 7 bases between. Germline V lookup: CDR1 LGHNA, CDR2 YNFKEQ. The CDR3 here is CASSQAQVSGNTIYF. CDR3 nucleotide sequence: TGTGCCAGCAGCCAAGCGCAAGTCTCTGGAAACACCATATATTTT.

This clone was recorded once. The V call is TRBV6-1, the J call TRBJ2-2; 7 bases agree with TRBD2. CDR1 MNHNS and CDR2 SASEGT come from the germline V gene. The V and J ends lost 8 bases and 1 base, in that order; junction bases with no gene match: 4. The CDR3 sequence is 14 residues long. The CDR3 loop is CASEAGWNTGELFF. The DNA of the CDR3 is TGTGCCAGCGAAGCGGGATGGAACACCGGGGAGCTGTTTTTT.

This clone was observed a single time. V usage is TRBV7-9 and J usage is TRBJ2-1; D might be TRBD1 (5 bases). The CDR3 is made up of 13 amino acids. Germline values: CDR1 SEHNR, CDR2 FQNEAQ (reference sequence). Trimming left V 1 base short and J 9 bases short, with 10 bases between. The CDR3 loop is CASSLGWGGEQFF. The CDR3 DNA is TGTGCCAGCAGCTTAGGATGGGGCGGTGAGCAGTTCTTC. The full variable domain, rest sourced from reference TRBV7-9 and TRBJ2-1, is DTGVSQNPRHKITKRGQNVTFRCDPISEHNRLYWYRQTLGQGPEFLTYFQNEAQLEKSRLLSDRFSAERPKGSFSTLEIQRTEQGDSAMYLCASSLGWGGEQFFGPGTRLTVL.

The J gene is TRBJ1-3, the V gene TRBV28; TRBD1 might be the D (5 bases). Trimming cost V 4 bases and J 4 bases, with 14 bases left between them. The CDR3 has 15 amino acids. CDR1 and CDR2 from the germline V gene are MDHEN and SYDVKM. CDR3 nucleotide sequence: TGTGCCAGCAGTTCTACAGGAACGAGAGGAAACACCATATATTTT. It translates to CASSSTGTRGNTIYF.

V is TRBV27 and J is TRBJ2-1, with 12 bases lining up with TRBD2. Germline V CDR1 and CDR2: MNHEY, SMNVEV (reference sequence). J lost 4 bases, V lost 6 bases, and 10 bases had no gene match. The CDR3 spans 17 residues. CDR3 in amino acids: CASRTIWTSGDYNEQFF. In nucleotides, the CDR3 is TGTGCCAGCAGGACCATTTGGACTAGCGGGGATTACAATGAGCAGTTCTTC.

This clone was recorded only once. The identical CDR3 is also encoded by other nucleotide sequences in the sample. This CDR3 reads CASSPTSGSYNEQFF. CDR3 nucleotide sequence: TGTGCCAGCTCACCAACTAGCGGGAGTTACAATGAGCAGTTCTTC. The chain employs TRBV18 and TRBJ2-1; 11 bases match TRBD2. Trimming removed 2 bases from V and 4 bases from J; junction bases left unmatched: 1. This CDR3 has 15 residues. Germline V gene sequence: CDR1 KGHSH, CDR2 LQKENI.

The chain uses TRBV7-9 and TRBJ2-3; 8 nucleotides align to TRBD2. The germline gives CDR1 SEHNR, CDR2 FQNEAQ (reference sequence). The CDR3 is 16 amino acids. J gave up 4 bases and V 0 bases, and 6 bases lay outside the gene matches. The CDR3 nucleotides read TGTGCCAGCAGCTTAGCCGGCGGGAGGTTGCCAGATACGCAGTATTTT. Translating it yields CASSLAGGRLPDTQYF.

This clone has just a few counts. The sample carries other DNA sequences with the same CDR3. The chain has TRBV30 and TRBJ1-5; 7 positions match TRBD1. This CDR3 spans 13 amino acids. With 2 bases clipped from V and 4 bases from J, the junction kept 2 bases outside the gene matches. Germline CDR1 is GTSNPN and CDR2 is SVGIG (reference sequence). The CDR3 protein is CAWSQTGNQPQHF. CDR3 sequence (DNA): TGTGCCTGGAGTCAGACAGGGAATCAGCCCCAGCATTTT.

The J gene is TRBJ2-5, the V gene TRBV5-4; D could derive from TRBD1 or TRBD2 (6 bases each). The CDR3 covers 15 residues. Trimming removed 5 bases at V and 1 base at J, with 15 bases between. CDR1 SGHNT and CDR2 YYREEE come from the germline V gene (reference sequence). The CDR3 spells CASRRDTELQETQYF. Here the CDR3 DNA reads TGTGCCAGCAGGCGGGACACCGAGCTCCAAGAGACCCAGTACTTC.

The gene calls are TRBV19 and TRBJ1-1; perhaps TRBD1 as D (6 bases). The V gene's germline CDR1 is LNHDA and CDR2 SQIVND (reference sequence). Trimming cost V 5 bases and J 0 bases, with 19 bases left between them. The CDR3 spans 17 residues. CDR3 DNA: TGTGCCAGTAGTCCTTTGGACAGAAAAAACATGAACACTGAAGCTTTCTTT. It encodes CASSPLDRKNMNTEAFF.

The chain combines TRBV5-1 with TRBJ2-1; TRBD2 agrees at 11 bases. Trimming removed 0 bases from V and 2 bases from J; junction bases left unmatched: 4. The CDR3 extends over 17 amino acids. Germline CDR1 is SGHRS and CDR2 is YFSETQ. DNA for the CDR3: TGCGCCAGCAGCTTGGTGGTGGGACTAGCGGCCTACAATGAGCAGTTCTTC. It translates to CASSLVVGLAAYNEQFF.

The rearrangement joins TRBV11-3 to TRBJ2-7; D is possibly TRBD1 or TRBD2 (7 bases each). The germline V gene encodes CDR1 SGHNT and CDR2 YENEEA. Trimming left V 5 bases short and J 2 bases short, with 16 bases between. This CDR3 is built from 15 residues. The CDR3 loop is CASSLRGGPAYEQYF. In DNA form, the CDR3 reads TGTGCCAGCAGCCTCAGGGGGGGTCCGGCCTACGAGCAGTACTTC.